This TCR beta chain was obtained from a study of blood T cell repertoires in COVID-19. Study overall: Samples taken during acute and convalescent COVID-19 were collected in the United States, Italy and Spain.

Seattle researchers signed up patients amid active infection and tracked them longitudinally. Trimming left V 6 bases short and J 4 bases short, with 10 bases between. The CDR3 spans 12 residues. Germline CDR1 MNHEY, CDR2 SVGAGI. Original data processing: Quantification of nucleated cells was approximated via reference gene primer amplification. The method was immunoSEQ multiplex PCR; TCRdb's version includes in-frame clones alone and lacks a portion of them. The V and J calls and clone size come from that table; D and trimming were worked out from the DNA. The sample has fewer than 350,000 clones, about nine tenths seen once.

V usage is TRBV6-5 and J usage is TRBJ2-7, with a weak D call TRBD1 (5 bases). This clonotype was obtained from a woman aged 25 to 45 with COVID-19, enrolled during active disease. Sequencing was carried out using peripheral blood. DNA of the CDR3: TGTGCCAGCAGCATAGACAGTTACGAGCAGTACTTC. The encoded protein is CASSIDSYEQYF.